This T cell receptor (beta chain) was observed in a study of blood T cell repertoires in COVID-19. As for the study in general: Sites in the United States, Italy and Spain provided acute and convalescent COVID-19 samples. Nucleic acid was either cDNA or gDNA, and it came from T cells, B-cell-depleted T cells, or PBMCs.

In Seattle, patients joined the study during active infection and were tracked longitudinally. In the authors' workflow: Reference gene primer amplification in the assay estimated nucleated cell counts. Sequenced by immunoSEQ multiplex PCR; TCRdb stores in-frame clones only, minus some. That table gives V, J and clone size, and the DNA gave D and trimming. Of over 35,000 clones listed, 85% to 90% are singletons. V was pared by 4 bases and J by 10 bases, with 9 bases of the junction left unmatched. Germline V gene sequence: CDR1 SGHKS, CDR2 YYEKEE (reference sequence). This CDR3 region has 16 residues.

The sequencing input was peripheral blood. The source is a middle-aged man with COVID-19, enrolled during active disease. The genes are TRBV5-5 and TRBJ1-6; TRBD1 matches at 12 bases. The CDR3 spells CASSGGTGGEVSPLHF. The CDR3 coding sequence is TGTGCCAGCAGCGGAGGGACAGGGGGCGAAGTGTCACCCCTCCACTTT.